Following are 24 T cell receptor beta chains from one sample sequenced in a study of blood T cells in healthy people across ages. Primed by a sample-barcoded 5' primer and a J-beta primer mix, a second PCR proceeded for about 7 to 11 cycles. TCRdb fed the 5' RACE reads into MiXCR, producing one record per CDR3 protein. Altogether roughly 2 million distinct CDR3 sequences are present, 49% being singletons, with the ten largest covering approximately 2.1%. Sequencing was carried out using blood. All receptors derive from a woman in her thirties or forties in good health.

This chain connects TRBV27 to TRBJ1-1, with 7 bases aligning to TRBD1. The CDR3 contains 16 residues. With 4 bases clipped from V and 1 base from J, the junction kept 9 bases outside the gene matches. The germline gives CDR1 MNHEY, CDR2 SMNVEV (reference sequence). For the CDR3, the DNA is TGTGCCAGCAGTTCAGGGACCAGGGGGTGGAACACTGAAGCTTTCTTT. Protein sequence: CASSSGTRGWNTEAFF.

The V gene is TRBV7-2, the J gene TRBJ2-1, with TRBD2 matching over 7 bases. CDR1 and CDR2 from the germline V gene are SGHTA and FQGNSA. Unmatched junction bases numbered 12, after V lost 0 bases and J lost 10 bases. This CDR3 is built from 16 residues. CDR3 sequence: CASSLAGGTKAGEQFF. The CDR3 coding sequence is TGTGCCAGCAGCTTAGCTGGAGGGACTAAGGCAGGGGAGCAGTTCTTC.

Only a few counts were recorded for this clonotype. CDR3 sequence: CASGAGSSYNEQFF. The CDR3 DNA sequence: TGTGCCAGCGGGGCCGGGTCCTCCTACAATGAGCAGTTCTTC. This chain links TRBV5-6 with TRBJ2-1; a possible D gene is TRBD1 (5 bases). The CDR3 is made up of 14 amino acids. Trimming pared 7 bases from V and 0 bases from J, leaving 11 bases between. The germline gives CDR1 SGHDT, CDR2 YYEEEE.

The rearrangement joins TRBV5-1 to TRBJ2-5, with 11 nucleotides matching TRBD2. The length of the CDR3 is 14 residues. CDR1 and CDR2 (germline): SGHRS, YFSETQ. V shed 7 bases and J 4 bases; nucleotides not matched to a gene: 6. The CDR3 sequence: CASSATSGVETQYF. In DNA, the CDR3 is TGCGCCAGCTCCGCGACTAGCGGGGTAGAGACCCAGTACTTC.

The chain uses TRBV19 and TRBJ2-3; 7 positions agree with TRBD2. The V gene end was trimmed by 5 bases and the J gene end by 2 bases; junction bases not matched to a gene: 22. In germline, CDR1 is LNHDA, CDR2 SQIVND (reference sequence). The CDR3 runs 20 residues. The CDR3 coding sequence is TGTGCCAGTAGTTCCCCCGGCGGGTTTGACCAGCGGGGCCCCACAGATACGCAGTATTTT. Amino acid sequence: CASSSPGGFDQRGPTDTQYF.

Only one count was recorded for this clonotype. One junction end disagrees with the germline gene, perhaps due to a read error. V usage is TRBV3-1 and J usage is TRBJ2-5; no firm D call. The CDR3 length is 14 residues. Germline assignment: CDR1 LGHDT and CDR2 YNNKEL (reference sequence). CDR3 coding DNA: TGTGTCAGCAGCCAAGTAGCCAGACAAGAGACCCAGTACTTC. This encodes CVSSQVARQETQYF.

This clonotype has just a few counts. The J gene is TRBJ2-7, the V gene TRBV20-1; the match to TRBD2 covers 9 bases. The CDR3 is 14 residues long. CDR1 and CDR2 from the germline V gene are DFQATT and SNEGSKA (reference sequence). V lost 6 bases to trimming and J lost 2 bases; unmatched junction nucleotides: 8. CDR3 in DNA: TGCAGTGCCAGCCCCGGGACTAGCACCTACGAGCAGTACTTC. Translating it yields CSASPGTSTYEQYF.

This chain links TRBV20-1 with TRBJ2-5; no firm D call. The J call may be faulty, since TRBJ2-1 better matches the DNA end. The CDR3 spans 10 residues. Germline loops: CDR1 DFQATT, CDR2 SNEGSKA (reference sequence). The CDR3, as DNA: TGCAGTGTCCCCCAAGAGACCCAGTTCTTC. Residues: CSVPQETQFF.

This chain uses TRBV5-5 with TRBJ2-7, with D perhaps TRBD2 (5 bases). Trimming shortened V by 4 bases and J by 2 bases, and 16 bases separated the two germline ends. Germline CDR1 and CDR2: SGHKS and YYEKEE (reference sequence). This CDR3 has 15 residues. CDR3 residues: CASSPTGSATYEQYF. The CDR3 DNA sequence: TGTGCCAGCAGCCCGACGGGGAGTGCAACCTACGAGCAGTACTTC.

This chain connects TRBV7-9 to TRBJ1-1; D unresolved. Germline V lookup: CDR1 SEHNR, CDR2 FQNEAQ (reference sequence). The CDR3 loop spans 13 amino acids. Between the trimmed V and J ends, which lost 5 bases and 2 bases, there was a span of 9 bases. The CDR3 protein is CASSKGSNTEAFF. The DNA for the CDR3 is TGTGCCAGCAGCAAAGGATCAAACACTGAAGCTTTCTTT. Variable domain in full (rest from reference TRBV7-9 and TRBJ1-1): DTGVSQNPRHKITKRGQNVTFRCDPISEHNRLYWYRQTLGQGPEFLTYFQNEAQLEKSRLLSDRFSAERPKGSFSTLEIQRTEQGDSAMYLCASSKGSNTEAFFGQGTRLTVV.

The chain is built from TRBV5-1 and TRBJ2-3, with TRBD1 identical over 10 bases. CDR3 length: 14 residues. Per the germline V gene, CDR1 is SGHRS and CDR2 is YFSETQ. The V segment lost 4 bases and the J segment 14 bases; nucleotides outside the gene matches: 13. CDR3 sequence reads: CASSLDGQGEEWYF. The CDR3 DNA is TGCGCCAGCAGCCTTGACGGACAGGGGGAGGAATGGTATTTT. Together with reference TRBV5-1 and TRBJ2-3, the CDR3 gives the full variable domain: KAGVTQTPRYLIKTRGQQVTLSCSPISGHRSVSWYQQTPGQGLQFLFEYFSETQRNKGNFPGRFSGRQFSNSRSEMNVSTLELGDSALYLCASSLDGQGEEWYFGPGTRLTVL.

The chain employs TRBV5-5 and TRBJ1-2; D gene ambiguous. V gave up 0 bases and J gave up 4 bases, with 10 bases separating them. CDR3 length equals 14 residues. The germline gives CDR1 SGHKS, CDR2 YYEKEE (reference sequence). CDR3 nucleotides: TGTGCCAGCAGCTTGGACGGGAGCTCCTATGGCTACACCTTC. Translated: CASSLDGSSYGYTF.

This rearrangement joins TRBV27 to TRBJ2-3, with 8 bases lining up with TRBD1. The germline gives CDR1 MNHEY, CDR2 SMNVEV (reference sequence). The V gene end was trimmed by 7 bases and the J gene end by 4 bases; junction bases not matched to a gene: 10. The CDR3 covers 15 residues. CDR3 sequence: CASTRLQGASDTQYF. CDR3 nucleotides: TGTGCCAGCACCCGACTCCAGGGGGCATCAGATACGCAGTATTTT.

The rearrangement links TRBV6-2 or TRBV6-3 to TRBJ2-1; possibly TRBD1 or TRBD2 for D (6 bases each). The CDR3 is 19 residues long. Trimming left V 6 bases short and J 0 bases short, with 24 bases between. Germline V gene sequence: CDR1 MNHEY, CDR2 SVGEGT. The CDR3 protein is CASSPLGEGGPLSYNEQFF. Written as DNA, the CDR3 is TGTGCCAGCAGCCCACTGGGGGAAGGGGGGCCTCTCTCCTACAATGAGCAGTTCTTC.

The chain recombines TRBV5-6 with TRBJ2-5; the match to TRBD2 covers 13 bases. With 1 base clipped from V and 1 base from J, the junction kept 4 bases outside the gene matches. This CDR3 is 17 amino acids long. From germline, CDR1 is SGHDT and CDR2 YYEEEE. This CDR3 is CASSLLGLAGFQETQYF. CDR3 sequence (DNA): TGTGCCAGCAGCTTGCTGGGACTAGCGGGATTCCAAGAGACCCAGTACTTC.

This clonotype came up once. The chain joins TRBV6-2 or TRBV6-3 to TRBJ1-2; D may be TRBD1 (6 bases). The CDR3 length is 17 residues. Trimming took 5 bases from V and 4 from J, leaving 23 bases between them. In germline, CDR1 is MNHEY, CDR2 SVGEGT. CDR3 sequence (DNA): TGTGCCAGCAGTAGCGGGGGCAACGACTATACTTTCTATGGCTACACCTTC. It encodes CASSSGGNDYTFYGYTF.

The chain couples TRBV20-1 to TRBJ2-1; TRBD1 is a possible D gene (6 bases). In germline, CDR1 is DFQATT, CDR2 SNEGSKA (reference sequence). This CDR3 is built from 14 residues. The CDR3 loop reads CRLTPRGTRNEQFF. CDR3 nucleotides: TGCAGACTTACTCCGAGGGGGACGAGGAATGAGCAGTTCTTC.

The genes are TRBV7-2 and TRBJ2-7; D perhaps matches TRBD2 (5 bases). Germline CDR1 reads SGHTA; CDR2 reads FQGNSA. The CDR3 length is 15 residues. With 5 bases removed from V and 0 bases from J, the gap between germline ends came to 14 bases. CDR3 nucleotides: TGTGCCAGCAGCCGAGACGGGATCCTCTCCTACGAGCAGTACTTC. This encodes CASSRDGILSYEQYF.

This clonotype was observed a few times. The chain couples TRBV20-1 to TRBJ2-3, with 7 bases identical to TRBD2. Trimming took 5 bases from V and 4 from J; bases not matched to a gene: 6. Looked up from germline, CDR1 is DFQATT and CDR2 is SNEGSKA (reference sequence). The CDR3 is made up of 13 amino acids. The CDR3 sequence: CSAPGLGADTQYF. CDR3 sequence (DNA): TGCAGTGCTCCCGGACTAGGGGCAGATACGCAGTATTTT.

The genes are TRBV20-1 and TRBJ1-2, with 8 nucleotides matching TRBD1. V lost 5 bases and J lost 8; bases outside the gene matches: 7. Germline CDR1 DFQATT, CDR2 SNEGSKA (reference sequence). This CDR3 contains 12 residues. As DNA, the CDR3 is TGCAGTGCTCATCAGGGGGCTGCGGGCTACACCTTC. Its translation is CSAHQGAAGYTF.

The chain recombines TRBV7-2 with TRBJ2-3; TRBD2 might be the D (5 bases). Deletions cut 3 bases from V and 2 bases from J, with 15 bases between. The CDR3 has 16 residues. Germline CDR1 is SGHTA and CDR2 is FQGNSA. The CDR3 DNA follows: TGTGCCAGCAGCTTCCAGTCGGCGAGGGACACAGATACGCAGTATTTT. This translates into CASSFQSARDTDTQYF.

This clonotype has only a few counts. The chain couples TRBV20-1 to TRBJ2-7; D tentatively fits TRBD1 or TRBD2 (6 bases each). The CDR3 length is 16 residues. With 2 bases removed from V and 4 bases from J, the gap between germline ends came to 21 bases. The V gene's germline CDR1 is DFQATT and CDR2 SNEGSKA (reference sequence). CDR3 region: CSARPTRGTIPYEQYF. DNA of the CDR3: TGCAGTGCTAGACCCACACGGGGGACAATACCTTACGAGCAGTACTTC.

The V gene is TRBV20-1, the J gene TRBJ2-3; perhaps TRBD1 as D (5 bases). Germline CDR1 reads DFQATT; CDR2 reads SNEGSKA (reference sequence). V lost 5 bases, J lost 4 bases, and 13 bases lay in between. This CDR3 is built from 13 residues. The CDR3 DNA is TGCAGTGCTGAAACTACACAGGCAGATACGCAGTATTTT. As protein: CSAETTQADTQYF.

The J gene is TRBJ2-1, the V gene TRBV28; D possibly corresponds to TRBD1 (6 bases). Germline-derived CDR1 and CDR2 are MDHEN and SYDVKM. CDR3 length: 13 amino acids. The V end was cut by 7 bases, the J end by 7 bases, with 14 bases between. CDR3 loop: CASTGYGTNEQFF. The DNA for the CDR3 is TGTGCCAGCACAGGGTATGGGACAAATGAGCAGTTCTTC.